Following are 5 T cell receptor beta chains from one sample sequenced in a study of blood T cell repertoires in COVID-19. Here immunoSEQ multiplex PCR was the method, and the copy in TCRdb shows in-frame clones only, minus some. The sample has under 350,000 clones, 80% to 90% seen once. The specimen sequenced was peripheral blood. The receptors shown here come from a man aged 40-55 years with acute or convalescent COVID-19.

V and J are TRBV19 and TRBJ1-3, with TRBD1 as a possible D gene (6 bases). V gave up 5 bases and J gave up 3 bases, with 14 bases separating them. Per the germline V gene, CDR1 is LNHDA and CDR2 is SQIVND (reference sequence). The CDR3 totals 15 residues. Written as DNA, the CDR3 is TGTGCCAGTAGTTCAACCGGGGACATTGGAAACACCATATATTTT. Encoded protein: CASSSTGDIGNTIYF.

The CDR3 here is CASSVGGGLGESEAFF. In DNA form, the CDR3 reads TGTGCCAGCAGCGTAGGAGGAGGGTTGGGGGAGTCTGAAGCTTTCTTT. V is TRBV9 and J is TRBJ1-1, with D perhaps TRBD1 (5 bases). CDR1 is SGDLS and CDR2 is YYNGEE in the germline V gene. The CDR3 spans 16 residues. Trimming shortened V by 0 bases and J by 6 bases, and 18 bases separated the two germline ends.

V and J are TRBV27 and TRBJ1-5; tentative D call: TRBD1 (5 bases). V was pared by 6 bases and J by 8 bases, with 20 bases between. The germline gives CDR1 MNHEY, CDR2 SMNVEV (reference sequence). This CDR3 contains 15 residues. CDR3 nucleotides: TGTGCCAGCAGCCCCGGGACGGGGGGGGGAAAGCCCCAGCATTTT. It encodes CASSPGTGGGKPQHF.

This clone was counted a single time. The chain links TRBV19 to TRBJ1-2; 7 bases fit TRBD1. The CDR3 is 12 residues long. Germline V lookup: CDR1 LNHDA, CDR2 SQIVND (reference sequence). With V trimmed by 8 bases and J by 2 bases, 2 bases remained unmatched. DNA of the CDR3: TGTGCCAGTGTACAGGGGAACTATGGCTACACCTTC. This sequence encodes CASVQGNYGYTF.

The chain combines TRBV19 with TRBJ1-2; unclear D gene. CDR3 length equals 13 residues. With 5 bases removed from V and 2 bases from J, the gap between germline ends came to 9 bases. Germline V gene lookup returns CDR1 LNHDA and CDR2 SQIVND (reference sequence). The CDR3 DNA reads as TGTGCCAGTAGTCCGCCGGTGAACTATGGCTACACCTTC. Its translation: CASSPPVNYGYTF.